This T cell receptor (beta chain) was sequenced during a study of cytomegalovirus exposure and HLA in healthy donors. The PCR was carried out with 60 Vbeta primers and 13 Jbeta primers. The repertoire was sequenced with immunoSEQ multiplex PCR; TCRdb's copy has only in-frame clones and lacks some. This repertoire shows over 150,000 clones, approximately 80% found once; its top ten account for about 5.6%. This CDR3 spans 17 amino acids. V trimming: 1 base; J trimming: 4 bases; junction bases outside the gene matches: 9. Germline assignment: CDR1 MGHRA and CDR2 YSYEKL. The source of this sequence is a woman aged 40 to 50 in good health and CMV-seropositive. Specimen: PBMCs. The chain joins TRBV4-1 to TRBJ2-3, with 9 bases identical to TRBD1. The CDR3 nucleotides are TGCGCCAGCAGCCAAGGGGAAGGACAGGGGAGCTCAGATACGCAGTATTTT. It specifies CASSQGEGQGSSDTQYF.